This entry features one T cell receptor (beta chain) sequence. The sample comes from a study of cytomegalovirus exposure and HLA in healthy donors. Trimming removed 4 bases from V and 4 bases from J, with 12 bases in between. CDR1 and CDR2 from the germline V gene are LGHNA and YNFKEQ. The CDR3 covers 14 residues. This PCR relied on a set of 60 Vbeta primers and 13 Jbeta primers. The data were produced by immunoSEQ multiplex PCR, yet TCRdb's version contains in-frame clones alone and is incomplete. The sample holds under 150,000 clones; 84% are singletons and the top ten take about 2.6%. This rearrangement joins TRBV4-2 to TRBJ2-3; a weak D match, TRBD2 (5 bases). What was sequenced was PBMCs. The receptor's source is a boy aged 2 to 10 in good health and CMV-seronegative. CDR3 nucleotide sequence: TGTGCCAGCAGCCGAGAGATGGGAGCAGATACGCAGTATTTT. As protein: CASSREMGADTQYF.